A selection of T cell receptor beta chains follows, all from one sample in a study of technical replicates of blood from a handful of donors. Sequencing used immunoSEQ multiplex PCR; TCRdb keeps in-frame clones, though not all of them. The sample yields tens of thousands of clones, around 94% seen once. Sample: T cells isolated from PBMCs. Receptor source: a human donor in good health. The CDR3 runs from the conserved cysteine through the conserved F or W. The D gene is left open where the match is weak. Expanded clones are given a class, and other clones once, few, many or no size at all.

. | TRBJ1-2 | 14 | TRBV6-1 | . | CASSEAAGDSGYTF | TGTGCCAGCAGTGAAGCAGCGGGGGATAGTGGCTACACCTTC
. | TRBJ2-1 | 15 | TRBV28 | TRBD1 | CASSGTGGIHNEQFF | TGTGCCAGCAGTGGGACAGGGGGCATCCACAATGAGCAGTTCTTC
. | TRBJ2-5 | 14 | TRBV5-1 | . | CASSLVAGSETQYF | TGCGCCAGCAGCTTGGTGGCAGGTTCGGAGACCCAGTACTTC
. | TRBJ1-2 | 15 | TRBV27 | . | CASSPGRGASYGYTF | TGTGCCAGCAGTCCCGGGAGGGGGGCCTCCTATGGCTACACCTTC
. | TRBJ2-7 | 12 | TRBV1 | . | CTRSGRVYEQYF | TGCACCAGGTCGGGCAGGGTCTACGAGCAGTACTTC
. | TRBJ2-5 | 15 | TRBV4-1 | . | CASSQDLWSGETQYF | TGCGCCAGCAGCCAAGATCTATGGAGTGGAGAGACCCAGTACTTC
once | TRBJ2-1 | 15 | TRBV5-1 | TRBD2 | CASTPWGGSYNEQFF | TGCGCCAGCACCCCGTGGGGGGGATCCTACAATGAGCAGTTCTTC
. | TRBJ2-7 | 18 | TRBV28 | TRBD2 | CASSFFLGLAGASYEQYF | TGTGCCAGCAGTTTCTTCCTTGGACTAGCGGGAGCATCCTACGAGCAGTACTTC
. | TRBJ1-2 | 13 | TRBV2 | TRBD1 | CASLTGEFHGYTF | TGTGCCAGCCTGACAGGGGAGTTCCATGGCTACACCTTC
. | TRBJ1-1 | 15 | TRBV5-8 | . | CASVVNSVRNTEAFF | TGTGCCAGCGTCGTTAACTCCGTTCGAAACACTGAAGCTTTCTTT
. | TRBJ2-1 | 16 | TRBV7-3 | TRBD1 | CASSLGGTGPNNEQFF | TGTGCCAGCAGCTTAGGGGGGACAGGGCCTAACAATGAGCAGTTCTTC
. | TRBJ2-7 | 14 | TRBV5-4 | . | CASSLRQGNNEQYF | TGTGCCAGCAGCTTGCGGCAGGGGAACAACGAGCAGTACTTC
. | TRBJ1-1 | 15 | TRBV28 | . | CASSRRGLRGLEAFF | TGTGCCAGCAGTCGTCGGGGACTAAGGGGACTGGAAGCTTTCTTT
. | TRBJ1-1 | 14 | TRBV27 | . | CASSQTVLNTEAFF | TGTGCCAGCAGTCAGACAGTATTGAACACTGAAGCTTTCTTT
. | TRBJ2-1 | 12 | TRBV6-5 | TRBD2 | CASSYTSGREFF | TGTGCCAGCAGTTACACTAGCGGGAGGGAGTTCTTC
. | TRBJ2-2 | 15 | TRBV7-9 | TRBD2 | CASSLNSGKTGELFF | TGTGCCAGCAGCTTAAATAGCGGGAAGACCGGGGAGCTGTTTTTT
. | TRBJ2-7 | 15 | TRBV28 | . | CASSRGLPGSYEQYF | TGTGCCAGCAGTCGGGGACTTCCCGGCTCCTACGAGCAGTACTTC
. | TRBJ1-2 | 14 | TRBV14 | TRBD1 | CASSHGTARYGYTF | TGTGCCAGCAGCCACGGGACAGCGAGATATGGCTACACCTTC
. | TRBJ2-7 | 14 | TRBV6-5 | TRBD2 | CASSWTSGSYEQYF | TGTGCCAGCAGTTGGACTAGCGGATCATACGAGCAGTACTTC
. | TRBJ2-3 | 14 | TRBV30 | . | CAWSEGTSTDTQYF | TGTGCCTGGAGTGAGGGGACTAGCACAGATACGCAGTATTTT
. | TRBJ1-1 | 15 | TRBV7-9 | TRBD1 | CASSGQGKMNTEAFF | TGTGCCAGCAGCGGACAGGGAAAAATGAACACTGAAGCTTTCTTT
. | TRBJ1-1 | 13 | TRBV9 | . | CASSPGRENEAFF | TGTGCCAGCAGCCCAGGGCGGGAGAACGAAGCTTTCTTT
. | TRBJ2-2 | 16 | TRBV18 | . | CASSPDSAANTGELFF | TGTGCCAGCTCACCGGACAGCGCTGCGAACACCGGGGAGCTGTTTTTT
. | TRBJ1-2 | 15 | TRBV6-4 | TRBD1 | CASSETRTGAYGYTF | TGTGCCAGCAGTGAGACGCGGACAGGGGCCTATGGCTACACCTTC
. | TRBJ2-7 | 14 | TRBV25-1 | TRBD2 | CASSGTSGPYEQYF | TGTGCCAGCTCCGGGACTAGCGGTCCCTACGAGCAGTACTTC
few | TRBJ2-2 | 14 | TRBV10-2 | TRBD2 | CASRPGTSFGELFF | TGCGCCAGCAGACCCGGGACTAGCTTCGGGGAGCTGTTTTTT